These T cell receptor beta chains were read from a single sample in a study of identical twins. TCRdb processed the 5' RACE reads anew with MiXCR; each CDR3 protein has one entry. This table has hundreds of thousands of distinct CDR3 sequences, 20% to 25% appearing once. These data are also associated with another study on T cells expressing NK-cell markers.

Sample: PBMCs. Source of these receptors: a woman aged 18-29 years in good health. The CDR3 runs from the conserved cysteine through the conserved F or W. A D gene is named only where the DNA matches it firmly. Size is omitted from some rows. Given values are once, few, many or a class for expanded clones.

D	size	V	J	CDR3	DNA
TRBD2	-	TRBV20-1	TRBJ2-1	CSAALGAGRNEQFF	TGCAGTGCTGCGCTGGGAGCGGGGAGGAATGAGCAGTTCTTC
TRBD2	many	TRBV12-3/TRBV12-4	TRBJ2-3	CASSLRLAGVTDTQYF	TGTGCCAGCAGTTTACGACTAGCGGGAGTAACAGATACGCAGTATTTT
-	few	TRBV7-6	TRBJ2-6	CASSLSDSGANVLTF	TGTGCCAGCAGCTTGTCAGACTCTGGGGCCAACGTCCTGACTTTC
-	-	TRBV18	TRBJ1-2	CASSQYRDTYGYTF	TGTGCCAGCTCCCAATACAGGGACACCTATGGCTACACCTTC
-	-	TRBV12-3/TRBV12-4	TRBJ1-4	CASSIQEKLFF	TGTGCCAGCAGTATCCAGGAAAAACTGTTTTTT
TRBD2	-	TRBV7-8	TRBJ2-1	CASSFGRVPNEQFF	TGTGCCAGCAGCTTTGGGAGGGTTCCCAATGAGCAGTTCTTC
TRBD2	-	TRBV6-2/TRBV6-3	TRBJ2-2	CASSLAGLAGVTGELFF	TGTGCCAGCAGTTTAGCGGGACTAGCGGGAGTCACCGGGGAGCTGTTTTTT
-	few	TRBV20-1	TRBJ2-1	CSARPRNRDDFGHGFF	TGCAGTGCTAGACCTCGGAACCGGGACGACTTTGGGCATGGGTTCTTC
-	-	TRBV9	TRBJ1-2	CASSPEDRANYGYTF	TGTGCCAGCAGCCCCGAGGACAGAGCTAACTATGGCTACACCTTC
-	many	TRBV20-1	TRBJ2-3	CSARPTQGYTDTQYF	TGCAGTGCCCGACCCACTCAAGGGTACACAGATACGCAGTATTTT
-	-	TRBV9	TRBJ1-2	CASSGWTENYGYTF	TGTGCCAGCAGCGGTTGGACTGAGAACTATGGCTACACCTTC
-	-	TRBV7-9	TRBJ2-2	CASSLSAELFF	TGTGCCAGCAGCTTATCAGCGGAGCTGTTTTTT
-	few	TRBV12-3/TRBV12-4	TRBJ2-3	CASRLQPDTQYF	TGTGCCAGCAGATTACAGCCCGATACGCAGTATTTT
-	-	TRBV20-1	TRBJ2-5	CSAPKRGRVQETQYF	TGCAGTGCCCCGAAGAGGGGAAGGGTCCAAGAGACCCAGTACTTC
TRBD2	-	TRBV20-1	TRBJ2-1	CSAPLTGLGRDEQFF	TGCAGTGCTCCCCTTACAGGTTTGGGGAGGGATGAGCAGTTCTTC
TRBD1	-	TRBV20-1	TRBJ1-5	CSAGGQSNQPQHF	TGCAGTGCTGGGGGACAGAGCAATCAGCCCCAGCATTTT
-	-	TRBV2	TRBJ2-2	CAAGSPGEIGELFF	TGTGCCGCGGGGTCTCCAGGGGAGATCGGGGAGCTGTTTTTT
-	-	TRBV9	TRBJ1-5	CASSGAGLSNQPQHF	TGTGCCAGCAGCGGGGCAGGGCTCTCCAATCAGCCCCAGCATTTT
-	-	TRBV19	TRBJ1-1	CASSSRGWTEAFF	TGTGCCAGTAGTAGCAGAGGGTGGACTGAAGCTTTCTTT
-	many	TRBV29-1	TRBJ1-2	CSVDRVNGYTF	TGCAGCGTTGACAGGGTTAATGGCTACACCTTC
TRBD1	-	TRBV12-3/TRBV12-4	TRBJ2-1	CASSLRQGFEQFF	TGTGCCAGCAGTTTAAGACAGGGTTTTGAGCAGTTCTTC
-	many	TRBV12-3/TRBV12-4	TRBJ1-5	CASSYSNQPQHF	TGTGCCAGCAGCTATAGCAATCAGCCCCAGCATTTT
-	many	TRBV12-3/TRBV12-4	TRBJ1-1	CASSALNTEAFF	TGTGCCAGCTCAGCCCTCAACACTGAAGCTTTCTTT
-	-	TRBV12-3/TRBV12-4	TRBJ1-2	CASSTTTEIYGYTF	TGTGCCAGCAGTACAACGACAGAGATCTATGGCTACACCTTC
-	few	TRBV29-1	TRBJ2-7	CSVSSTGSDYEQYF	TGCAGCGTGTCCTCGACAGGATCCGACTACGAGCAGTACTTC
TRBD2	few	TRBV7-9	TRBJ2-7	CASSFHAGVLDEQYF	TGTGCCAGCAGCTTCCATGCGGGAGTTCTGGATGAGCAGTACTTC
TRBD1	-	TRBV16	TRBJ2-1	CASSGDRGPNEQFF	TGTGCCAGCAGCGGGGACAGGGGGCCCAATGAGCAGTTCTTC
-	few	TRBV20-1	TRBJ2-3	CSGRGGITDTQYF	TGCAGTGGCAGGGGAGGGATCACAGATACGCAGTATTTT
-	-	TRBV9	TRBJ2-7	CASSPSGGTASYEQYF	TGTGCCAGCAGCCCCTCCGGGGGGACAGCCTCTTACGAGCAGTACTTC
-	-	TRBV6-5	TRBJ2-7	CASSYGRAPTPYEQYF	TGTGCCAGCAGTTACGGACGGGCTCCAACCCCCTACGAGCAGTACTTC
-	once	TRBV27	TRBJ2-4	CASSFSVVDIQYF	TGTGCCAGCAGTTTTTCAGTCGTGGACATTCAGTACTTC
-	-	TRBV6-1	TRBJ2-2	CASRGFTGELFF	TGTGCCAGCAGGGGATTCACCGGGGAGCTGTTTTTT
-	-	TRBV5-5	TRBJ2-1	CASSSSASSYNEQFF	TGTGCCAGCAGCTCGAGCGCTAGCTCCTACAATGAGCAGTTCTTC
TRBD2	-	TRBV12-3/TRBV12-4	TRBJ2-1	CASSSTSGIDNEQFF	TGTGCCAGCAGTTCGACTAGCGGTATCGACAATGAGCAGTTCTTC
-	few	TRBV7-9	TRBJ1-5	CASSLMDSNQPQHF	TGTGCCAGCAGCTTAATGGATAGCAATCAGCCCCAGCATTTT
-	few	TRBV20-1	TRBJ1-6	CSARDGTQIRDSPLHF	TGCAGTGCTAGAGACGGGACACAAATTAGGGATTCACCCCTCCACTTT
-	many	TRBV5-1	TRBJ2-1	CASSLSGQYNEQFF	TGCGCCAGCAGCTTGTCTGGGCAGTACAATGAGCAGTTCTTC
-	few	TRBV6-1	TRBJ2-2	CASRPTENTGELFF	TGTGCCAGCAGGCCTACAGAGAACACCGGGGAGCTGTTTTTT
TRBD1	few	TRBV7-6	TRBJ2-4	CASSSLPGQGKDIQYF	TGTGCCAGCAGCTCACTTCCGGGACAGGGGAAGGACATTCAGTACTTC
-	-	TRBV6-1	TRBJ2-6	CAAYYSGANVLTF	TGTGCCGCCTACTACTCTGGGGCCAACGTCCTGACTTTC
TRBD2	few	TRBV24-1	TRBJ2-1	CATSDWSREGWFF	TGTGCCACCAGTGATTGGTCGCGGGAGGGGTGGTTCTTC
-	-	TRBV20-1	TRBJ2-7	CSGWDGAYEQYF	TGCAGTGGTTGGGACGGAGCCTACGAGCAGTACTTC
-	few	TRBV9	TRBJ2-1	CASSTLTSHEQFF	TGTGCCAGCAGCACCCTTACCTCCCACGAGCAGTTCTTC
TRBD2	many	TRBV12-3/TRBV12-4	TRBJ2-2	CASSSRSGGAGTGELFF	TGTGCCAGCAGTTCAAGGAGCGGGGGGGCCGGCACCGGGGAGCTGTTTTTT
-	few	TRBV10-3	TRBJ2-5	CAISPGQETQYF	TGTGCCATCAGTCCAGGACAGGAGACCCAGTACTTC
-	-	TRBV6-4	TRBJ1-6	CASRAQGQGSSLHF	TGTGCCAGCAGGGCGCAGGGGCAGGGTTCATCCCTCCACTTT
-	-	TRBV29-1	TRBJ2-5	CSVIVETQYF	TGCAGCGTTATAGTAGAGACCCAGTACTTC
-	-	TRBV7-8	TRBJ2-6	CASSWDLSGANVLTF	TGTGCCAGCAGCTGGGACTTATCTGGGGCCAACGTCCTGACTTTC
-	many	TRBV6-5	TRBJ1-5	CASSYSRPGASNQPQHF	TGTGCCAGCAGTTACTCCCGTCCGGGGGCGAGCAATCAGCCCCAGCATTTT
-	few	TRBV12-3/TRBV12-4	TRBJ1-5	CASSLAAGLNQPQHF	TGTGCCAGCAGTTTAGCGGCGGGATTAAATCAGCCCCAGCATTTT
TRBD2	-	TRBV20-1	TRBJ2-3	CSARPLAGGWTDTQYF	TGCAGTGCTAGACCTCTAGCGGGAGGCTGGACAGATACGCAGTATTTT
-	-	TRBV20-1	TRBJ2-3	CSARGSLSADTQYF	TGCAGTGCTAGAGGGAGTTTATCGGCAGATACGCAGTATTTT
TRBD1	few	TRBV10-2	TRBJ2-3	CASMNRGRTDTQYF	TGCGCCAGCATGAACAGGGGGCGGACAGATACGCAGTATTTT
-	many	TRBV5-1	TRBJ2-3	CASNSDREGDTQYF	TGCGCCAGCAACTCGGACAGGGAGGGAGATACGCAGTATTTT
-	many	TRBV12-3/TRBV12-4	TRBJ2-1	CASSLPNEQFF	TGTGCCAGCAGTTTACCCAATGAGCAGTTCTTC